Listed below are T cell receptor beta chains from one sample, sequenced in a study of OX40 agonist ivuxolimab in advanced cancers. TCRdb's table, derived via immunoSEQ multiplex PCR, lists solely in-frame clones and lacks some. The sample includes around 85,000 clones, 91% of them seen just once. This specimen consisted of CD4+ or CD8+ T cells sorted from blood, obtained in a trial of the OX40 agonist ivuxolimab. The receptors were sampled from an adult with an advanced solid tumor such as melanoma, head and neck, liver or kidney cancer. The CDR3 runs from the conserved cysteine through the conserved F or W.

len: 21
v_gene: TRBV14
CDR3aa: CASSQEELWTSGSLIADTQYF

len: 15
v_gene: TRBV27
CDR3aa: CASSKLTGWRGEQFF

len: 12
v_gene: TRBV25-1
CDR3aa: CASSEGINTIYF

len: 15
v_gene: TRBV2
CDR3aa: CASSGTGGWDTEAFF

len: 15
v_gene: TRBV27
CDR3aa: CASSPDRAGTGELFF

len: 12
v_gene: TRBV30
CDR3aa: CAWRGDVTEAFF

len: 11
v_gene: TRBV6-4
CDR3aa: CATYSPYGYTF

len: 13
v_gene: TRBV29-1
CDR3aa: CSVEDPQIYEQYF

len: 15
v_gene: TRBV28
CDR3aa: CASSPRGRGDYGYTF

len: 16
v_gene: TRBV27
CDR3aa: CASSHGGQGTGGTQYF

len: 14
v_gene: TRBV28
CDR3aa: CASSFFGTGSEQYF

len: 13
v_gene: TRBV11-2
CDR3aa: CASSPSGHTEAFF

len: 16
v_gene: TRBV25-1
CDR3aa: CASSELGGWTDTEAFF

len: 15
v_gene: TRBV6-5
CDR3aa: CASSFREGQVGEQYF

len: 17
v_gene: TRBV5-8
CDR3aa: CASSLVVLGAGYNEQFF

len: 11
v_gene: TRBV5-4
CDR3aa: CASSFGNEAFF

len: 14
v_gene: TRBV6-5
CDR3aa: CASSQTGIGETQYF

len: 16
v_gene: TRBV9
CDR3aa: CASSDPRQAFTDTQYF

len: 15
v_gene: TRBV28
CDR3aa: CASSLPSVSNQPQHF

len: 16
v_gene: TRBV28
CDR3aa: CASRWGGSSYNSPLHF

len: 15
v_gene: TRBV2
CDR3aa: CASSAGISNTGELFF

len: 17
v_gene: TRBV4-3
CDR3aa: CASSQGARTAPNYGYTF

len: 15
v_gene: TRBV11-2
CDR3aa: CASSLGTALNQPQHF

len: 13
v_gene: TRBV9
CDR3aa: CASSGPSTDTQYF

len: 16
v_gene: TRBV30
CDR3aa: CAWSVMGQAETDTQYF

len: 15
v_gene: TRBV6-5
CDR3aa: CASSLTGTSGNEQFF

len: 13
v_gene: TRBV7-6
CDR3aa: CASSEGQGYEAFF

len: 14
v_gene: TRBV28
CDR3aa: CASKGGGVGQPQHF

len: 13
v_gene: TRBV30
CDR3aa: CAWSQNSGTEAFF

len: 17
v_gene: TRBV14
CDR3aa: CASSQPTGLAGLDTQYF

len: 17
v_gene: TRBV19
CDR3aa: CASSIMAGGSRNNEQFF